This TCR beta chain was sequenced for a study of neurological immune-mediated disorders. This clonotype occurred many times. The CDR3 has 12 residues. Between the trimmed V and J ends, which lost 6 bases and 5 bases, there was a span of 11 bases. The germline CDR1 and CDR2 sequences are DFQATT and SNEGSKA (reference sequence). 5'RACE with 10-nucleotide random UMIs generated the cDNA. TCRdb itself ran the 5' RACE reads through MiXCR, one entry per CDR3 protein. This table holds 65,000 to 70,000 distinct CDR3 sequences, 4.1% found once. The clonotype comes from a man between 50 and 59 years old with multiple sclerosis. The chain has TRBV20-1 and TRBJ2-1, with D unclear. The material sequenced was PBMCs. CDR3 protein: CSATRLNNEQFF. Written as DNA, the CDR3 is TGCAGTGCGACGCGATTAAACAATGAGCAGTTCTTC.